The 29 T cell receptor beta chains reported below all come from one sample, sequenced in a study of blood T cell repertoires in COVID-19 (dated by TCRdb to 2018 to 2021). Libraries were built with the immunoSEQ multiplex PCR assay. Drawn from immuneACCESS, this table holds only the in-frame rearrangements with V and J called that TCRdb kept. Clones are partly lost; checked studies trace under half to an unresolved V gene and leave the rest unexplained. The sample table shows about 76,000 clones, and approximately 89% are seen once. 5.8% of the sample rests with the top ten. Sequenced: peripheral blood. The source of these receptors is a human donor in a cohort sampled during active COVID-19.

The chain employs TRBV6-5 and TRBJ2-1, with D perhaps TRBD1 (5 bases). V gave up 3 bases and J gave up 7 bases, with 10 bases separating them. The CDR3 has 13 amino acids. The germline V gene encodes CDR1 MNHEY and CDR2 SVGAGI. CDR3 DNA: TGTGCCAGCAGTTATAAAAGGGGTAATGAGCAGTTCTTC. This codes for CASSYKRGNEQFF.

The CDR3 here is CASSYSRGTSYEQYF. CDR3 nucleotide sequence: TGTGCCAGCAGTTACTCGAGAGGAACGTCCTACGAGCAGTACTTC. The chain links TRBV6-6 to TRBJ2-7; D gene ambiguous. Germline values: CDR1 MNHNY, CDR2 SVGAGI (reference sequence). There are 15 residues in the CDR3. The V and J ends lost 0 bases and 1 base respectively, with 10 bases between them.

The CDR3 reads CASSPDRDEKLFF. The CDR3 region has the DNA TGTGCCAGCTCACCCGACAGGGATGAAAAACTGTTTTTT. This rearrangement joins TRBV18 to TRBJ1-4, with TRBD1 identical over 7 bases. The CDR3 is made up of 13 amino acids. V gave up 3 bases and J gave up 6 bases; unmatched junction bases: 1. CDR1 KGHSH and CDR2 LQKENI come from the germline V gene. Complete variable domain (other parts from reference TRBV18 and TRBJ1-4): NAGVMQNPRHLVRRRGQEARLRCSPMKGHSHVYWYRQLPEEGLKFMVYLQKENIIDESGMPKERFSAEFPKEGPSILRIQQVVRGDSAAYFCASSPDRDEKLFFGSGTQLSVL.

CDR3 in amino acids: CASSQDTLAGAIWTRDTQYF. In DNA form, the CDR3 reads TGTGCCAGCAGCCAAGATACCCTAGCGGGGGCCATATGGACGCGCGATACGCAGTATTTT. The chain combines TRBV4-2 with TRBJ2-3, with 10 bases lining up with TRBD2. Germline V gives CDR1 LGHNA, CDR2 YNFKEQ. The length of the CDR3 is 20 residues. V lost 0 bases to trimming and J lost 6 bases; unmatched junction nucleotides: 18.

The chain couples TRBV7-2 to TRBJ1-1; D uncertain. CDR3 length: 14 amino acids. Germline CDR1 reads SGHTA; CDR2 reads FQGNSA. The ends were cut back, 1 base at V and 5 bases at J, with 11 bases in the middle. CDR3 DNA sequence: TGTGCCAGCAGCTTAGTGGTCAGTTTAACTGAAGCTTTCTTT. This codes for CASSLVVSLTEAFF.

The chain employs TRBV5-5 and TRBJ2-7; TRBD1 matches 11 bases. This CDR3 has 15 amino acids. Unmatched junction bases numbered 7, after V lost 5 bases and J lost 3 bases. Looked up from germline, CDR1 is SGHKS and CDR2 is YYEKEE (reference sequence). The chain's CDR3 is CASSPGQGEGYEQYF. The CDR3 region has the DNA TGTGCCAGCAGTCCGGGACAGGGGGAGGGCTACGAGCAGTACTTC.

The J gene is TRBJ2-5, the V gene TRBV12-3 or TRBV12-4; D is ambiguous. This CDR3 has 11 amino acids. The V end was cut by 6 bases, the J end by 2 bases, with 4 bases between. Written as DNA, the CDR3 is TGTGCCAGCAGCATTCAAGAGACCCAGTACTTC. As protein: CASSIQETQYF.

The chain is built from TRBV9 and TRBJ2-7; 8 bases line up with TRBD1. Unmatched junction bases numbered 9, after V lost 2 bases and J lost 5 bases. This CDR3 comprises 15 residues. Germline CDR1 is SGDLS and CDR2 is YYNGEE. The DNA for the CDR3 is TGTGCCAGCAGCGTTGAGGGGACAGGTCTAGACGAGCAGTACTTC. It specifies CASSVEGTGLDEQYF.

The chain employs TRBV19 and TRBJ1-4, with TRBD1 identical over 7 bases. V dropped 6 bases and J dropped 8; count of bases not matched to a gene: 9. This CDR3 contains 14 residues. The V gene's germline CDR1 is LNHDA and CDR2 SQIVND (reference sequence). CDR3 in amino acids: CASRRDSWMEKLFF. The CDR3 region has the DNA TGTGCCAGTAGAAGGGACAGTTGGATGGAAAAACTGTTTTTT.

The V call is TRBV6-6, the J call TRBJ1-2; 9 nucleotides agree with TRBD1. V trimming: 2 bases; J trimming: 0 bases; junction bases outside the gene matches: 4. Germline assignment: CDR1 MNHNY and CDR2 SVGAGI (reference sequence). The CDR3 has 16 residues. CDR3 residues: CASSYRGTGTNYGYTF. CDR3 in DNA: TGTGCCAGCAGTTACCGGGGGACAGGGACTAACTATGGCTACACCTTC.

The genes are TRBV19 and TRBJ2-1; 9 bases are a match to TRBD1. CDR1 LNHDA and CDR2 SQIVND come from the germline V gene (reference sequence). The CDR3 consists of 14 residues. The V and J ends lost 3 bases and 8 bases, in that order; junction bases with no gene match: 5. CDR3 DNA sequence: TGTGCCAGTAGTATCGGGACAGGGCATTATGAGCAGTTCTTC. It specifies CASSIGTGHYEQFF.

The chain recombines TRBV5-8 with TRBJ1-1; D is undetermined. The V gene lost 1 base and the J gene lost 1 base, with 8 bases spanning the gap. Germline-derived CDR1 and CDR2 are SGHTS and YDEGEE. The CDR3 totals 14 residues. CDR3 loop: CASSLTGTNTEAFF. CDR3 bases: TGTGCCAGCAGCTTGACTGGTACGAACACTGAAGCTTTCTTT.

The chain is built from TRBV6-6 and TRBJ1-5; D may be TRBD1 (6 bases). In germline, CDR1 is MNHNY, CDR2 SVGAGI (reference sequence). The V end was cut by 5 bases, the J end by 2 bases, with 16 bases between. The CDR3 has 16 residues. The CDR3: CASSPLGGGGNQPQHF. In DNA form, the CDR3 reads TGTGCCAGCAGTCCCCTTGGAGGGGGGGGCAATCAGCCCCAGCATTTT.

V is TRBV4-3 and J is TRBJ2-7; the D gene is possibly TRBD2 (5 bases). This CDR3 contains 18 residues. Germline CDR1 and CDR2: LGHNA and YSLEER. The ends were cut back, 1 base at V and 4 bases at J, with 23 bases in the middle. CDR3 DNA: TGCGCCAGCAGCCAAGCTGCCCTTCACTCGGGATCTACTTACGAGCAGTACTTC. Encoded protein: CASSQAALHSGSTYEQYF.

This sequence joins TRBV7-9 and TRBJ2-2; 7 nucleotides agree with TRBD1. The junction had 9 bases not matched to a gene; V was cut back by 2 bases and J by 0 bases. The germline V gene has CDR1 SEHNR and CDR2 FQNEAQ (reference sequence). This CDR3 comprises 18 residues. The CDR3 here is CASSLKGLTGTNTGELFF. The CDR3 DNA reads TGTGCCAGCAGCTTAAAGGGGCTGACAGGGACGAACACCGGGGAGCTGTTTTTT. Complete variable domain (other parts from reference TRBV7-9 and TRBJ2-2): DTGVSQNPRHKITKRGQNVTFRCDPISEHNRLYWYRQTLGQGPEFLTYFQNEAQLEKSRLLSDRFSAERPKGSFSTLEIQRTEQGDSAMYLCASSLKGLTGTNTGELFFGEGSRLTVL.

The chain combines TRBV7-9 with TRBJ2-7, with D maybe TRBD1 (5 bases). The CDR3 loop spans 16 amino acids. Trimming pared 4 bases from V and 0 bases from J, leaving 16 bases between. Germline values: CDR1 SEHNR, CDR2 FQNEAQ (reference sequence). The CDR3 DNA sequence: TGTGCCAGCAGCTCCGGACACCAAAGGAGCTCCTACGAGCAGTACTTC. This encodes CASSSGHQRSSYEQYF. Looking up the rest from reference TRBV7-9 and TRBJ2-7 gives the full variable domain: DTGVSQNPRHKITKRGQNVTFRCDPISEHNRLYWYRQTLGQGPEFLTYFQNEAQLEKSRLLSDRFSAERPKGSFSTLEIQRTEQGDSAMYLCASSSGHQRSSYEQYFGPGTRLTVT.

V and J are TRBV11-2 and TRBJ1-5; 8 nucleotides line up with TRBD1. Germline values: CDR1 SGHAT, CDR2 FQNNGV. The CDR3 runs to 17 residues. Unmatched junction bases numbered 11, after V lost 5 bases and J lost 2 bases. The CDR3 reads CASSPQGGQARNQPQHF. DNA for the CDR3: TGTGCCAGCAGCCCTCAGGGGGGACAGGCACGCAATCAGCCCCAGCATTTT.

The V and J genes are TRBV5-1 and TRBJ1-2; possibly TRBD1 for D (6 bases). CDR3 size: 13 residues. Between the trimmed V and J ends, which lost 1 base and 3 bases, there was a span of 7 bases. The germline CDR1 and CDR2 sequences are SGHRS and YFSETQ. CDR3 DNA: TGCGCCAGCAGCTTGCCAGGGGACTATGGCTACACCTTC. Encoded protein: CASSLPGDYGYTF.

The rearrangement links TRBV7-2 to TRBJ1-2, with 11 positions matching TRBD1. J was trimmed by 6 bases and V by 5 bases; bases with no gene match: 5. CDR1 is SGHTA and CDR2 is FQGNSA in the germline V gene. This CDR3 is built from 14 residues. The CDR3 region is CASSLWDRGNGYTF. The CDR3 DNA sequence: TGTGCCAGCAGCCTATGGGACAGGGGGAATGGCTACACCTTC.

This chain links TRBV9 with TRBJ1-4; D is uncertain. Per the germline V gene, CDR1 is SGDLS and CDR2 is YYNGEE. The CDR3 runs to 15 residues. The V and J ends lost 3 bases and 8 bases respectively, with 17 bases between them. CDR3 loop: CASSAQGYRGEKLFF. For the CDR3, the DNA is TGTGCCAGCAGCGCCCAAGGGTACCGAGGGGAAAAACTGTTTTTT.

This CDR3 is CASSMGTRGEQFF. CDR3 nucleotides: TGTGCCAGCAGCATGGGGACTCGAGGCGAGCAGTTCTTC. J is TRBJ2-1 and V is TRBV11-3, with D perhaps matching TRBD2 (6 bases). This CDR3 region has 13 residues. Trimming cost V 5 bases and J 10 bases, with 15 bases left between them. The V gene's germline CDR1 is SGHNT and CDR2 YENEEA.

This rearrangement joins TRBV5-1 to TRBJ2-7; 7 nucleotides agree with TRBD2. This CDR3 is built from 14 residues. Germline V gives CDR1 SGHRS, CDR2 YFSETQ. V shed 7 bases, J shed 6 bases, and the junction held 13 bases outside the gene matches. CDR3 bases: TGCGCCAGCTCCGGGAGGTGGGGGAGCGGCGAGCAGTACTTC. It is translated as CASSGRWGSGEQYF.

This chain connects TRBV6-5 to TRBJ1-2, with D unresolved. This CDR3 region has 11 residues. Looked up from germline, CDR1 is MNHEY and CDR2 is SVGAGI. V gave up 6 bases and J gave up 4 bases, with 6 bases separating them. The CDR3 DNA reads as TGTGCCAGCAGAACAGTCTATGGCTACACCTTC. Translated: CASRTVYGYTF.

The rearrangement links TRBV6-5 to TRBJ1-1, with D possibly matching TRBD1 (5 bases). This CDR3 has 15 amino acids. Germline CDR1 is MNHEY and CDR2 is SVGAGI. The V gene lost 0 bases and the J gene lost 4 bases, with 12 bases spanning the gap. For the CDR3, the DNA is TGTGCCAGCAGTTACTCGGCGGGGGTGGGCACTGAAGCTTTCTTT. Translation gives CASSYSAGVGTEAFF.

The chain employs TRBV3-1 (or the pseudogene TRBV3-2) and TRBJ2-7; tentatively, D is TRBD1 (5 bases). The CDR3 extends over 14 amino acids. V lost 1 base and J 3 bases, leaving 10 bases between the germline ends. From germline, CDR1 is LGHDT and CDR2 YNNKEL (reference sequence). CDR3 in amino acids: CASSQVPGIYEQYF. In DNA, the CDR3 is TGTGCCAGCAGCCAAGTCCCAGGGATCTACGAGCAGTACTTC.

The chain has TRBV21-1 and TRBJ2-7; the table's D gene call, TRBD1, was not cross checked with the DNA. TRBV21-1 represents a pseudogene. This CDR3 spans 16 amino acids. This CDR3 reads CASTSGQQTISYEQYF. Here the CDR3 DNA reads TGTGCCAGCACATCGGGACAGCAAACCATCTCCTACGAGCAGTACTTC.

The chain links TRBV7-2 to TRBJ1-4; 10 nucleotides line up with TRBD1. The germline V gene has CDR1 SGHTA and CDR2 FQGNSA. CDR3 size: 15 residues. V lost 5 bases, J lost 6 bases, and 6 bases stayed unmatched. CDR3 region: CASSPRQGADEKLFF. CDR3 DNA sequence: TGTGCCAGCAGCCCTCGACAGGGGGCGGATGAAAAACTGTTTTTT.

V and J are TRBV5-6 and TRBJ2-5; weak D call: TRBD2 (5 bases). Trimming stripped 1 base from V and 5 bases from J, with 21 bases between. Per germline, CDR1 SGHDT and CDR2 YYEEEE. The CDR3 has 17 amino acids. The CDR3 reads CASSLLGSREHGETQYF. Here the CDR3 DNA reads TGTGCCAGCAGCTTGCTGGGGAGTAGGGAACATGGGGAGACCCAGTACTTC. The full variable domain, in which reference TRBV5-6 and TRBJ2-5 provide the parts outside the CDR3, is DAGVTQSPTHLIKTRGQQVTLRCSPKSGHDTVSWYQQALGQGPQFIFQYYEEEERQRGNFPDRFSGHQFPNYSSELNVNALLLGDSALYLCASSLLGSREHGETQYFGPGTRLLVL.

This sequence joins TRBV19 and TRBJ1-3; unclear D gene. Trimming cost V 7 bases and J 3 bases, with 13 bases left between them. This CDR3 is 14 amino acids long. Germline V lookup: CDR1 LNHDA, CDR2 SQIVND (reference sequence). CDR3 sequence (DNA): TGTGCCAGTACCGACCGCCGGAGTGGAAACACCATATATTTT. This translates into CASTDRRSGNTIYF.